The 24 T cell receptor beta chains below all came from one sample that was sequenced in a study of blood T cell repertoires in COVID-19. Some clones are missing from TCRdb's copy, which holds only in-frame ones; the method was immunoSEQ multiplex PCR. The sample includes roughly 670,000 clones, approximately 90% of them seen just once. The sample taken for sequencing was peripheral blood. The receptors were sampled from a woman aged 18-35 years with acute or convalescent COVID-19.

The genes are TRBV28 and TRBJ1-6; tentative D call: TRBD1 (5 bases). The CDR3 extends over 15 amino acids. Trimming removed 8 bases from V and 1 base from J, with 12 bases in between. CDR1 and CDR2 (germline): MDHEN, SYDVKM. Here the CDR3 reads CASARGLSYNSPLHF. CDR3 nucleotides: TGTGCCAGCGCCCGGGGGTTATCCTATAATTCACCCCTCCACTTT.

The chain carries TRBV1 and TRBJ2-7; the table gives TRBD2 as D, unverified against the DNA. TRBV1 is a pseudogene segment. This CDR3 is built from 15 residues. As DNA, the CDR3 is TGCACCAGCAGCCAAGAACGGACCGGGGGGTGGGAGCAGTACTTC. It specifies CTSSQERTGGWEQYF.

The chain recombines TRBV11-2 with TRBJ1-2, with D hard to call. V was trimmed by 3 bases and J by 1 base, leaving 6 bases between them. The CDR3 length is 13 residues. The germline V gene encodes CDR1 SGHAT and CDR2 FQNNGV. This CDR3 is CASSFGLNYGYTF. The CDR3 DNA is TGTGCCAGCAGCTTTGGGCTTAACTATGGCTACACCTTC.

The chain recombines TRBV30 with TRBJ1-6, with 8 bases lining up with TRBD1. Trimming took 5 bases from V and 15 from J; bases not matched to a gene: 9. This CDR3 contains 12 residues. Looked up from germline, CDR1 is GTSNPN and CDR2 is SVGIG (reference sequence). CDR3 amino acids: CAWGQGFGYLHF. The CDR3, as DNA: TGTGCCTGGGGACAGGGTTTTGGATACCTCCACTTT.

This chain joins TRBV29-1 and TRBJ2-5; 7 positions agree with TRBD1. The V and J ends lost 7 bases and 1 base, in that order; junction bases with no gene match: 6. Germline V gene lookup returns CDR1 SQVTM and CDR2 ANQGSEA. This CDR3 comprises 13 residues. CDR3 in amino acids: CSASGTVQETQYF. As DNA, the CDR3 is TGCAGCGCCTCAGGGACAGTCCAAGAGACCCAGTACTTC.

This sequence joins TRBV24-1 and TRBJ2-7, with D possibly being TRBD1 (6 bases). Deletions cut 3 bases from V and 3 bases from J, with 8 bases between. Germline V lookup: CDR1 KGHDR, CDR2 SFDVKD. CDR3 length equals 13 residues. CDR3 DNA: TGTGCCACCAGTGATCCACAGGGCTACGAGCAGTACTTC. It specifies CATSDPQGYEQYF.

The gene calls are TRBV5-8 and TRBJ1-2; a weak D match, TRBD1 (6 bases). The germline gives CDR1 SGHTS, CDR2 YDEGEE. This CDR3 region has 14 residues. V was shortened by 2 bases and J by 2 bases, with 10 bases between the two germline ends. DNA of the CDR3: TGTGCCAGCAGCTTTATTGACAGGAACTATGGCTACACCTTC. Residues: CASSFIDRNYGYTF.

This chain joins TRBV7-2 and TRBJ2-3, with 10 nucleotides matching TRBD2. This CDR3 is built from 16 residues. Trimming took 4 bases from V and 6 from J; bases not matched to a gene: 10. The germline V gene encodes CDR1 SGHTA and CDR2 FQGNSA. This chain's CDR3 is CASSWILAGVGDTQYF. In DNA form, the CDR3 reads TGTGCCAGCAGCTGGATTCTAGCGGGGGTCGGGGATACGCAGTATTTT.

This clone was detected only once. CDR3 sequence reads: CASSHGAVTEAFF. In DNA, the CDR3 is TGTGCCAGCAGCCACGGAGCAGTGACTGAAGCTTTCTTT. This chain joins TRBV3-1 (or the pseudogene TRBV3-2) and TRBJ1-1; no definite D call. The V end was cut by 3 bases, the J end by 5 bases, with 10 bases between. The CDR3 contains 13 residues. From germline, CDR1 is LGHDT and CDR2 YNNKEL (reference sequence).

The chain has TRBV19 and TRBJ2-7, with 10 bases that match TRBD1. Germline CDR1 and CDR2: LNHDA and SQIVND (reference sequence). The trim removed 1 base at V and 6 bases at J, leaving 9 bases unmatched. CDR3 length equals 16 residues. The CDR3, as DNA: TGTGCCAGTAGTATAGGGGCAGGGACAGGGGAAGGCGAGCAGTACTTC. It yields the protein CASSIGAGTGEGEQYF.

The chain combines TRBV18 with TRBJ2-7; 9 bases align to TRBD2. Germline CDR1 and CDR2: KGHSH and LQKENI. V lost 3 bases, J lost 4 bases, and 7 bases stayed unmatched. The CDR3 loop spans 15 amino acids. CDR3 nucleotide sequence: TGTGCCAGCTCACCCGGGACTAGCCGCCCATACGAGCAGTACTTC. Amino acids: CASSPGTSRPYEQYF.

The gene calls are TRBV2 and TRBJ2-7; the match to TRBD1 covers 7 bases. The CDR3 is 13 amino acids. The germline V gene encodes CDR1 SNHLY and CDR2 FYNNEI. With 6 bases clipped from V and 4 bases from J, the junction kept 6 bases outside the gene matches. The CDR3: CASSTGTVYEQYF. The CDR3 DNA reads TGTGCCAGCAGCACCGGGACAGTATACGAGCAGTACTTC. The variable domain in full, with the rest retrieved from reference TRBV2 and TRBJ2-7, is EPEVTQTPSHQVTQMGQEVILRCVPISNHLYFYWYRQILGQKVEFLVSFYNNEISEKSEIFDDQFSVERPDGSNFTLKIRSTKLEDSAMYFCASSTGTVYEQYFGPGTRLTVT.

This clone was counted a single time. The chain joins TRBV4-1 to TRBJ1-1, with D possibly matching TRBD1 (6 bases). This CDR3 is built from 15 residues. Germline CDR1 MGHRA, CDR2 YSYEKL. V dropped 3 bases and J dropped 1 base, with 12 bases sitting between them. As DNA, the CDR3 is TGCGCCAGCAGCCAGCCACGGACAGCGAACACTGAAGCTTTCTTT. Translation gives CASSQPRTANTEAFF.

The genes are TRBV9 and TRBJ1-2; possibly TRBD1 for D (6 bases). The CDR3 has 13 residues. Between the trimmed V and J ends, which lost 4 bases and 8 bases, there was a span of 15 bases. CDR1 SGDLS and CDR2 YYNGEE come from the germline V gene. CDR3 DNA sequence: TGTGCCAGCAGCCCCCGGGACATGAAGGGCTACACCTTC. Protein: CASSPRDMKGYTF.

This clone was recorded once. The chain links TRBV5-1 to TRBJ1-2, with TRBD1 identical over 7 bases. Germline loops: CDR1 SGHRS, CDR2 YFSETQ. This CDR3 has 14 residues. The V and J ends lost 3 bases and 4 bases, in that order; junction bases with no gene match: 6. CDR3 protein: CASSSQGGGYGYTF. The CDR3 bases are TGCGCCAGCAGCTCCCAGGGGGGAGGCTATGGCTACACCTTC.

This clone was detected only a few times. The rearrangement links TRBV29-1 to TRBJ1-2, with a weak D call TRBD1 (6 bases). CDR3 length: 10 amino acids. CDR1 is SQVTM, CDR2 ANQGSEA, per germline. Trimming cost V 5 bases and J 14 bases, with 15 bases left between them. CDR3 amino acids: CSVSGVGSTF. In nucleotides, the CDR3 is TGCAGCGTTTCAGGGGTTGGCAGTACCTTC.

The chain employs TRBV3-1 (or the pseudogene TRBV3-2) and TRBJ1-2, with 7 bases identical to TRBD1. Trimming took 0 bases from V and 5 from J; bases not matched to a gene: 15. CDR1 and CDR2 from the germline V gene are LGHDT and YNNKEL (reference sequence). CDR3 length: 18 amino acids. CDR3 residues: CASSQDGGPGQQFYGYTF. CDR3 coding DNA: TGTGCCAGCAGCCAAGATGGGGGACCGGGACAGCAATTTTATGGCTACACCTTC.

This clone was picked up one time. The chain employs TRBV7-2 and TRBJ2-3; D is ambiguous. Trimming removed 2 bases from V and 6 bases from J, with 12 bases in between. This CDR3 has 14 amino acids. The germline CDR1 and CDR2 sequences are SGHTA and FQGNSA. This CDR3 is CASSLSSPVDTQYF. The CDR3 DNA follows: TGTGCCAGCAGCTTAAGCTCGCCGGTCGATACGCAGTATTTT.

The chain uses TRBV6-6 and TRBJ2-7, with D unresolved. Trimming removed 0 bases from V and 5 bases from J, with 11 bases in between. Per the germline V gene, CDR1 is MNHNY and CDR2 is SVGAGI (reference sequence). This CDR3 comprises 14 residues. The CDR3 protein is CASSYSHLNNEQYF. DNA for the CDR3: TGTGCCAGCAGTTACTCGCACCTGAACAACGAGCAGTACTTC.

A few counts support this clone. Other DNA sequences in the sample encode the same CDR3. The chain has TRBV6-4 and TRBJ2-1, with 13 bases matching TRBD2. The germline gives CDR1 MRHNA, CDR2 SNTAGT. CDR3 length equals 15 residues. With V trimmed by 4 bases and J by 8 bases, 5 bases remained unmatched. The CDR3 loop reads CASSATSGGADEQFF. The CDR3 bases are TGTGCCAGCAGTGCCACTAGCGGGGGGGCCGATGAGCAGTTCTTC.

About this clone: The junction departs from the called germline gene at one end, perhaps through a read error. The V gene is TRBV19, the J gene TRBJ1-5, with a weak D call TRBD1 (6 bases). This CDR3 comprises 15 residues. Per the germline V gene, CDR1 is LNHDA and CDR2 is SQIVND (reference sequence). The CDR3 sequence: CASSIDGQGPRRRYF. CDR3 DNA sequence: TGTGCCAGTAGTATAGATGGGCAGGGGCCTCGGCGGAGATATTTT.

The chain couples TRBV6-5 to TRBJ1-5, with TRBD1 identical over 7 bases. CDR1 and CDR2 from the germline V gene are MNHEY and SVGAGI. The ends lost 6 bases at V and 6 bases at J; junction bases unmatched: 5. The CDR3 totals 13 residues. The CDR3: CASSRGFGQPQHF. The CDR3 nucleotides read TGTGCCAGCAGCAGGGGGTTCGGTCAGCCCCAGCATTTT.

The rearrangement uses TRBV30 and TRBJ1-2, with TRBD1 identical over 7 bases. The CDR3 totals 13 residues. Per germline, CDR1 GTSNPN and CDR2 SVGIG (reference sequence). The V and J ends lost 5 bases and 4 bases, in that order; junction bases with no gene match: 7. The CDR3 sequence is CAWAHRGGYGYTF. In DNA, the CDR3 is TGTGCCTGGGCCCACAGGGGCGGCTATGGCTACACCTTC.

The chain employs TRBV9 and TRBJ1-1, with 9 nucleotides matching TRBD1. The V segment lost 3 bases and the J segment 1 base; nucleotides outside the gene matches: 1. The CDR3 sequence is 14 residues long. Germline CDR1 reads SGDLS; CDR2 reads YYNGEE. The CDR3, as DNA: TGTGCCAGCAGCGGGGGACAGGGGAACACTGAAGCTTTCTTT. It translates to CASSGGQGNTEAFF. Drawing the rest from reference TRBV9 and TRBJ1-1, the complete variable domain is DSGVTQTPKHLITATGQRVTLRCSPRSGDLSVYWYQQSLDQGLQFLIQYYNGEERAKGNILERFSAQQFPDLHSELNLSSLELGDSALYFCASSGGQGNTEAFFGQGTRLTVV.